This T cell receptor (beta chain) was captured in a study of blood T cells in healthy people across ages. Study-wide results and caveats: The donors' CMV status was not determined, possibly confounding changes in expanded clonotypes.

About this clonotype itself: Its specificity is unknown.

CDR3 size: 13 residues. Germline assignment: CDR1 SGHTA and CDR2 FQGNSA. Trimming took off 4 bases at V and 6 bases at J, with 10 bases between the two ends. Primed by a sample-barcoded 5' primer and a J-beta primer mix, a second PCR proceeded for about 7 to 11 cycles. TCRdb analysed the 5' RACE reads with MiXCR anew, one entry per CDR3 protein. The data hold fewer than 2,000,000 distinct CDR3 sequences, with 35% to 50% observed a single time. This sequence originates from a human donor in good health. Sequenced sample: blood. The chain carries TRBV7-2 and TRBJ1-5; weak D call: TRBD1 (5 bases). The CDR3 bases are TGTGCCAGCAGCTCCGTTCAGGGTCAGCCCCAGCATTTT. It is translated as CASSSVQGQPQHF.